This TCR beta chain was observed in a study of T cells after yellow fever vaccination. Worth noting for this clonotype: Its antigen is unknown.

The CDR3 spans 15 residues. With 1 base removed from V and 5 bases from J, the gap between germline ends came to 14 bases. Germline V lookup: CDR1 LGHNA, CDR2 YNFKEQ. TCRdb re-derived calls from the 5' RACE reads in MiXCR, one entry per CDR3 protein. The sample comprises hundreds of thousands of distinct CDR3 sequences, 9.5% to 13% of which are singletons, and around 18% rests with the top ten. General observations from the study: Weaker overall, the secondary response nonetheless peaked faster (day 5 versus 15). Re-detected after boosting: most primary clones, 96% of CD4 and under 90% of CD8.

The receptor was derived from a man between 18 and 29 years old who received the YFV17D yellow fever vaccine. V and J are TRBV4-2 and TRBJ2-5; possibly TRBD2 for D (6 bases). The specimen comprised PBMCs, sampled on the day of the first yellow fever vaccination. Here the CDR3 DNA reads TGTGCCAGCAGCCAAGGGGAGGCGGGGCCGGAGACCCAGTACTTC. The encoded protein is CASSQGEAGPETQYF.